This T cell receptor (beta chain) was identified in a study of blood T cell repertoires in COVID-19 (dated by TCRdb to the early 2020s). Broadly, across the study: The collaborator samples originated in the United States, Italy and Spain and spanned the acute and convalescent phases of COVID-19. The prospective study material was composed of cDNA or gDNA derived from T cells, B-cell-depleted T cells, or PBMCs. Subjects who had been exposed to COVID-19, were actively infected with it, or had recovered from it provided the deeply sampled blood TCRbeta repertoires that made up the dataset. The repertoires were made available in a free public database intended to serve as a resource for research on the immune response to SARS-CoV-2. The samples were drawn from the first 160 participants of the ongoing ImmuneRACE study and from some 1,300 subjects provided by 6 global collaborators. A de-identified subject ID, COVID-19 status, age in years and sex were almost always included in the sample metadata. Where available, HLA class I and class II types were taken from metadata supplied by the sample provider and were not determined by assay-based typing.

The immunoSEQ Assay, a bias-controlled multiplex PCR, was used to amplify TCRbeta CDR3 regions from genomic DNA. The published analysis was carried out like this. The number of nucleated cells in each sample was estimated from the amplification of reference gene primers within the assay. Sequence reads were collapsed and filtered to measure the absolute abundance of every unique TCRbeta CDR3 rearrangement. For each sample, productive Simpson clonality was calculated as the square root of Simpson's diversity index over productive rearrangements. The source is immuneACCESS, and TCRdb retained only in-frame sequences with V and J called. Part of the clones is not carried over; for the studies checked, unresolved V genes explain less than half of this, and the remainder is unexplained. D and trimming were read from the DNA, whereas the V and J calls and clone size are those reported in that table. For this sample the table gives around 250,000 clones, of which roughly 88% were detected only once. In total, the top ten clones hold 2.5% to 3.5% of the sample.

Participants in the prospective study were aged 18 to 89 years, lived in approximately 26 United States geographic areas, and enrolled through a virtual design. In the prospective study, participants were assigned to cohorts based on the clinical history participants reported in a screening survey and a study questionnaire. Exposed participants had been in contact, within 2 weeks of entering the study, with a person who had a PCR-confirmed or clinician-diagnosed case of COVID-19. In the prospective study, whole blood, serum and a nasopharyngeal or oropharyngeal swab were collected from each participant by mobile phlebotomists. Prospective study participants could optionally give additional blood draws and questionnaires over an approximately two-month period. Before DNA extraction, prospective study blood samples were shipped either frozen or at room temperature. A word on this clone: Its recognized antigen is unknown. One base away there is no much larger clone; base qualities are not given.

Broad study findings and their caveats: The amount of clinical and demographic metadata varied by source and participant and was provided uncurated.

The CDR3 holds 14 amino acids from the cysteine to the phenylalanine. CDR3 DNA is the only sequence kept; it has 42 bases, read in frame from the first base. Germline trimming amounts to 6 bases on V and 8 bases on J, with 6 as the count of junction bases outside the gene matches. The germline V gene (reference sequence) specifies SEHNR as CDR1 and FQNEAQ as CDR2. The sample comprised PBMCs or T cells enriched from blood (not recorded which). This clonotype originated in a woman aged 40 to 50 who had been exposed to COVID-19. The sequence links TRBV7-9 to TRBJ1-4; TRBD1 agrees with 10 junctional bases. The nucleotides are TGTGCCAGCAGAGAGACAGGGGGCGCCGAAAAACTGTTTTTT. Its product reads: CASRETGGAEKLFF.